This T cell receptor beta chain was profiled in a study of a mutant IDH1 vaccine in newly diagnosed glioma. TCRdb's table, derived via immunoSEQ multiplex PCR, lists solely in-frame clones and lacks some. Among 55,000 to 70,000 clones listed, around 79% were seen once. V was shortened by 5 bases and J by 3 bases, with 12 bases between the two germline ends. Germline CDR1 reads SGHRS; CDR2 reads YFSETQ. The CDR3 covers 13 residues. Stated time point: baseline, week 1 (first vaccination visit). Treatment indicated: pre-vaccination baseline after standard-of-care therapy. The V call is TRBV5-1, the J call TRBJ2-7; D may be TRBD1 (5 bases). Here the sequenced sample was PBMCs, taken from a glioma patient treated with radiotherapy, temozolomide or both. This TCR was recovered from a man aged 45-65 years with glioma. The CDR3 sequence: CASSEDKGYEQYF. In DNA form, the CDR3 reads TGCGCCAGCAGTGAGGACAAGGGCTACGAGCAGTACTTC. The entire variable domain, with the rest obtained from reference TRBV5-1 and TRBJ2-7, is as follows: KAGVTQTPRYLIKTRGQQVTLSCSPISGHRSVSWYQQTPGQGLQFLFEYFSETQRNKGNFPGRFSGRQFSNSRSEMNVSTLELGDSALYLCASSEDKGYEQYFGPGTRLTVT.